These T cell receptor beta chains were read from a single sample in a study of cytotoxic CD8 clonotypes in ibrutinib-treated CLL. The data were produced by immunoSEQ multiplex PCR, yet TCRdb's version contains in-frame clones alone and is incomplete. Found here are over 250,000 clones, less than 85% of them singletons; the top ten hold about 6%. The source was PBMCs, collected at disease progression, from a patient treated with ibrutinib. These receptors originate from a human donor with chronic lymphocytic leukemia. CDR3s include the opening cysteine and the closing phenylalanine or tryptophan. Each record gives: J gene, clone size, D gene, V gene, CDR3 protein, CDR3 DNA. A D gene is named only where the DNA matches it firmly. The size entry is marked missing in some rows and otherwise reads once, few, many or a size class.

TRBJ2-3 | . | . | TRBV9 | CASSGGTTDTQYF | TGTGCCAGCAGCGGGGGGACGACAGATACGCAGTATTTT
TRBJ2-1 | . | . | TRBV6-1 | CASSRDDPSYNEQFF | TGTGCCAGCAGTCGGGACGACCCCTCCTACAATGAGCAGTTCTTC
TRBJ1-3 | . | TRBD1 | TRBV6-5 | CASSYSTGGNTIYF | TGTGCCAGCAGTTACTCGACAGGGGGAAACACCATATATTTT
TRBJ1-2 | few | . | TRBV18 | CASSPRRTDGYTF | TGTGCCAGCTCACCACGTAGAACAGATGGCTACACCTTC
TRBJ2-6 | few | . | TRBV6-6 | CASSYLWTGANVLTF | TGTGCCAGCAGTTACCTGTGGACTGGGGCCAACGTCCTGACTTTC
TRBJ2-7 | . | . | TRBV4-1 | CASSQEGTGISYEQYF | TGCGCCAGCAGCCAAGAGGGAACCGGGATCTCCTACGAGCAGTACTTC
TRBJ2-1 | . | . | TRBV15 | CATRGNNEQFF | TGTGCCACCAGAGGAAACAATGAGCAGTTCTTC
TRBJ1-3 | . | . | TRBV4-3 | CASSQGRLNTIYF | TGCGCCAGCAGCCAAGGCCGGCTAAACACCATATATTTT
TRBJ2-3 | . | TRBD2 | TRBV4-2 | CASSQDPAGGWDTQYF | TGTGCCAGCAGCCAAGATCCAGCGGGGGGCTGGGATACGCAGTATTTT
TRBJ1-2 | . | . | TRBV2 | CASSETNYGYTF | TGTGCCAGCAGTGAAACGAACTATGGCTACACCTTC
TRBJ2-3 | . | TRBD2 | TRBV7-9 | CASSLGPLALAGRTDTQYF | TGTGCCAGCAGCTTAGGTCCCCTCGCCCTAGCGGGGCGGACGGATACGCAGTATTTT
TRBJ2-1 | . | . | TRBV4-1 | CASSQVGTHYNEQFF | TGCGCCAGCAGCCAAGTAGGGACACATTACAATGAGCAGTTCTTC
TRBJ2-4 | . | . | TRBV28 | CASSWASTKNIQYF | TGTGCCAGCAGTTGGGCCAGTACCAAAAACATTCAGTACTTC
TRBJ2-7 | once | . | TRBV6-1 | CASSERTGGGSYEQYF | TGTGCCAGCAGTGAAAGGACGGGGGGCGGTAGCTACGAGCAGTACTTC
TRBJ2-1 | . | . | TRBV29-1 | CSVEDVYKVGGYNEQFF | TGCAGCGTTGAAGATGTTTATAAGGTAGGAGGTTACAATGAGCAGTTCTTC
TRBJ2-4 | . | . | TRBV20-1 | CSARNTNIQYF | TGCAGTGCTAGAAACACAAACATTCAGTACTTC
TRBJ2-1 | . | . | TRBV5-1 | CASTQWTDSYNEQFF | TGCGCCAGCACCCAGTGGACGGACTCCTACAATGAGCAGTTCTTC
TRBJ1-2 | . | . | TRBV7-8 | CASSLASGSDGYTF | TGTGCCAGCAGCTTAGCTTCAGGGAGCGATGGCTACACCTTC
TRBJ2-3 | . | . | TRBV7-9 | CASSRDGDTQYF | TGTGCCAGCAGCAGGGACGGAGATACGCAGTATTTT
TRBJ1-5 | . | . | TRBV7-8 | CASSLQVAQPQHF | TGTGCCAGCAGCCTCCAGGTAGCTCAGCCCCAGCATTTT
TRBJ2-5 | . | TRBD1 | TRBV18 | CASSPDRGRETQYF | TGTGCCAGCTCACCAGACAGGGGCCGCGAGACCCAGTACTTC
TRBJ1-2 | . | . | TRBV4-1 | CASSQADKGANYGYTF | TGCGCCAGCAGCCAAGCAGATAAAGGAGCTAACTATGGCTACACCTTC
TRBJ2-3 | . | TRBD1 | TRBV29-1 | CSVRGRQGLSTDTQYF | TGCAGCGTTCGCGGCAGACAGGGATTGAGTACAGATACGCAGTATTTT
TRBJ2-7 | . | TRBD2 | TRBV15 | CATSRKVSSGPYEQYF | TGTGCCACCAGCAGAAAGGTTTCTAGCGGGCCCTACGAGCAGTACTTC
TRBJ2-4 | . | . | TRBV5-6 | CASSSVQERENIQYF | TGTGCCAGCAGCTCCGTCCAAGAACGAGAAAACATTCAGTACTTC
TRBJ1-2 | . | TRBD1 | TRBV6-1 | CASSDLGRGRPFYGYTF | TGTGCCAGCAGTGATCTGGGCAGGGGGCGCCCCTTCTATGGCTACACCTTC
TRBJ1-4 | . | . | TRBV27 | CASSLSGGRREKLFF | TGTGCCAGCAGTTTATCTGGGGGGAGGAGAGAAAAACTGTTTTTT
TRBJ1-5 | . | . | TRBV7-8 | CASSLGRDGEQPQHF | TGTGCCAGCAGCTTAGGCAGGGACGGAGAACAGCCCCAGCATTTT
TRBJ2-5 | . | . | TRBV4-1 | CASSPEEGPRETQYF | TGCGCCAGCAGCCCTGAGGAAGGGCCACGGGAGACCCAGTACTTC
TRBJ2-5 | . | TRBD1 | TRBV10-3 | CAVQQGPAQETQYF | TGTGCCGTACAACAGGGGCCCGCGCAAGAGACCCAGTACTTC
TRBJ2-2 | . | TRBD1 | TRBV13 | CASRREGATGELFF | TGTGCCAGCCGCAGAGAGGGGGCCACCGGGGAGCTGTTTTTT
TRBJ2-5 | . | . | TRBV7-2 | CASSLGEQETQYF | TGTGCCAGCAGCTTAGGGGAACAAGAGACCCAGTACTTC
TRBJ2-5 | . | TRBD1 | TRBV2 | CASSNRDRGHTTETQYF | TGTGCCAGCAGTAACCGGGACAGGGGGCATACGACAGAGACCCAGTACTTC
TRBJ2-7 | . | TRBD2 | TRBV10-3 | CAISESGTGTSGSYEQYF | TGTGCCATCAGTGAGTCGGGAACCGGGACTAGCGGATCCTACGAGCAGTACTTC
TRBJ1-4 | . | . | TRBV2 | CASSETRASNEKLFF | TGTGCCAGCAGTGAAACCCGGGCCTCTAATGAAAAACTGTTTTTT
TRBJ2-5 | . | TRBD2 | TRBV5-1 | CASSLGAGVEETQYF | TGCGCCAGCAGCTTGGGGGCGGGAGTGGAGGAGACCCAGTACTTC
TRBJ2-5 | . | . | TRBV6-6 | CASSYSTLRETQYF | TGTGCCAGCAGTTACTCTACACTTAGGGAGACCCAGTACTTC
TRBJ2-7 | . | TRBD1 | TRBV6-5 | CASSLGQGAYEQYF | TGTGCCAGCAGCCTGGGACAGGGTGCCTACGAGCAGTACTTC
TRBJ2-2 | . | . | TRBV18 | CASSATGRTGELFF | TGTGCCAGCTCCGCGACAGGGAGGACCGGGGAGCTGTTTTTT
TRBJ2-7 | . | . | TRBV29-1 | CSAQDGESYEQYF | TGCAGCGCACAGGACGGGGAATCCTACGAGCAGTACTTC
TRBJ1-4 | . | . | TRBV5-1 | CASSWGPSTNEKLFF | TGCGCCAGCAGCTGGGGGCCCTCAACTAATGAAAAACTGTTTTTT
TRBJ1-5 | . | . | TRBV5-6 | CASSLGGYQPQHF | TGTGCCAGCAGCTTGGGGGGTTATCAGCCCCAGCATTTT
TRBJ2-5 | . | TRBD1 | TRBV7-8 | CASSQGTGLETQYF | TGTGCCAGCAGCCAAGGGACAGGTTTGGAGACCCAGTACTTC
TRBJ2-5 | few | . | TRBV5-4 | CASSLDGLQETQYF | TGTGCCAGCAGCTTGGATGGCTTACAAGAGACCCAGTACTTC
TRBJ2-1 | once | . | TRBV19 | CASSVRIYNEQFF | TGTGCCAGTTCGGTCAGAATCTACAATGAGCAGTTCTTC
TRBJ2-2 | few | . | TRBV11-2 | CASSPDGELFF | TGTGCCAGCAGTCCGGACGGGGAGCTGTTTTTT